This TCR beta chain was observed in a study of blood T cell repertoires in COVID-19. This clone turned up a few times. Germline lookup yields CDR1 KGHSH and CDR2 LQKENI. V lost 3 bases, J lost 6 bases, and 6 bases stayed unmatched. CDR3 size: 15 residues. Sequenced by immunoSEQ multiplex PCR; TCRdb stores in-frame clones only, minus some. This sample has about 120,000 clones, with about 70% found just once. This receptor was taken from a woman in her 70s with acute or convalescent COVID-19. The rearrangement uses TRBV18 and TRBJ2-1; 9 positions agree with TRBD2. Material: peripheral blood. CDR3 in amino acids: CASSPASGAFNEQFF. Here the CDR3 DNA reads TGTGCCAGCTCACCGGCTAGCGGGGCTTTCAATGAGCAGTTCTTC.